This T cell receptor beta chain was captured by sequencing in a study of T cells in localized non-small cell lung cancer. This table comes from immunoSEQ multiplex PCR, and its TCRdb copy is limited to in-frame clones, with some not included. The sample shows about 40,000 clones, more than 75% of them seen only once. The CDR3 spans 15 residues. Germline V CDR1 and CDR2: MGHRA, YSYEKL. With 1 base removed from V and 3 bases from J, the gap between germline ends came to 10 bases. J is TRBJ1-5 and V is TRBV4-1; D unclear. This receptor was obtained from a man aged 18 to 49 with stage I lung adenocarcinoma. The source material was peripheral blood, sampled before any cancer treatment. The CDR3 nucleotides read TGCGCCAGCAGCCAAGCGGACGGACCCAATCAGCCCCAGCATTTT. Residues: CASSQADGPNQPQHF.